These T cell receptor beta chains were read from a single sample in a study of T cell repertoires in cytomegalovirus infection. TCRdb used MiXCR to reprocess the reads, holding one entry per CDR3 protein. The data contain about 360,000 distinct CDR3 sequences, over 15% of them seen just once; the ten biggest clones take up about 10%. Sequenced input: PBMCs. The receptors derive from a human donor in good health (CMV status not recorded). Some clones in this sample may be carry-over from other donors' samples. CDR3s include the opening cysteine and the closing phenylalanine or tryptophan. A D gene is named only where the DNA matches it firmly. Size is omitted from some rows. Given values are once, few, many or a class for expanded clones.

V: TRBV6-2/TRBV6-3
D: NA
size: few
J: TRBJ1-2
DNA: TGTGCCAGCAGTTACCCGGACACCGGGTATGGCTACACCTTC
CDR3: CASSYPDTGYGYTF

V: TRBV27
D: NA
size: few
J: TRBJ1-6
DNA: TGTGCCAGTACTCTGGGAAACCTCGGCTATTCACCCCTCCACTTT
CDR3: CASTLGNLGYSPLHF

V: TRBV27
D: NA
size: NA
J: TRBJ2-2
DNA: TGTGCCAGCAGAACCCGGGACCGAAACACCGGGGAGCTGTTTTTT
CDR3: CASRTRDRNTGELFF

V: TRBV7-8
D: NA
size: many
J: TRBJ1-2
DNA: TGTGCCAGCAGCTTCGACAGAGGGGACTACACCTTC
CDR3: CASSFDRGDYTF

V: TRBV19
D: NA
size: many
J: TRBJ2-1
DNA: TGTGCCAGTACTAAGTCGGGGAGCTCCTACAATGAGCAGTTCTTC
CDR3: CASTKSGSSYNEQFF

V: TRBV2
D: TRBD2
size: few
J: TRBJ2-1
DNA: TGTGCCAGCCAAACTAGCGGGGAGTACAATGAGCAGTTCTTC
CDR3: CASQTSGEYNEQFF

V: TRBV5-1
D: NA
size: few
J: TRBJ1-2
DNA: TGCGCCAGCAGCTCCGAAGGGCCTAACTATGGCTACACCTTC
CDR3: CASSSEGPNYGYTF

V: TRBV20-1
D: NA
size: few
J: TRBJ2-2
DNA: TGCAGTGCTAGAGGGCAGGGGCGACCGAACACCGGGGAGCTGTTTTTT
CDR3: CSARGQGRPNTGELFF

V: TRBV7-6
D: NA
size: few
J: TRBJ2-7
DNA: TGTGCCAGCAGCTTAGGTACCGAGACCTACGAGCAGTACTTC
CDR3: CASSLGTETYEQYF

V: TRBV7-9
D: NA
size: NA
J: TRBJ1-1
DNA: TGTGCCAGCAGTCTACAGGGAAATGAAGCTTTCTTT
CDR3: CASSLQGNEAFF

V: TRBV5-6
D: NA
size: NA
J: TRBJ1-2
DNA: TGTGCCAGCAGCCGTCGGGACGTAACCTATGGCTACACCTTC
CDR3: CASSRRDVTYGYTF

V: TRBV6-2/TRBV6-3
D: NA
size: many
J: TRBJ2-3
DNA: TGTGCCAGCAGGAAAGCTAGCACAGATACGCAGTATTTT
CDR3: CASRKASTDTQYF

V: TRBV19
D: TRBD1
size: few
J: TRBJ1-2
DNA: TGTGCCAGTAGGAACGGACAGGGGAACGGTGGCTACACCTTC
CDR3: CASRNGQGNGGYTF

V: TRBV2
D: TRBD2
size: few
J: TRBJ2-7
DNA: TGTGCCAGCAGGGGTATTCGGGACTACAACTACGAGCAGTACTTC
CDR3: CASRGIRDYNYEQYF

V: TRBV7-9
D: NA
size: many
J: TRBJ1-2
DNA: TGTGCCAGCAGTCAAGCAGTCCGACAAGCTAACTATGGCTACACCTTC
CDR3: CASSQAVRQANYGYTF

V: TRBV5-6
D: NA
size: NA
J: TRBJ1-1
DNA: TGTGCCAGCAGCCGAAGACTGCTGAACACTGAAGCTTTCTTT
CDR3: CASSRRLLNTEAFF

V: TRBV6-5
D: NA
size: NA
J: TRBJ1-1
DNA: TGTGCCAGCAGTCGTCACGGCGGGGGCACTGAAGCTTTCTTT
CDR3: CASSRHGGGTEAFF

V: TRBV19
D: NA
size: NA
J: TRBJ2-7
DNA: TGTGCCAGTAGCCCTTGGAGAGACTCCTACGAGCAGTACTTC
CDR3: CASSPWRDSYEQYF

V: TRBV12-3/TRBV12-4
D: NA
size: NA
J: TRBJ1-1
DNA: TGTGCCAGCAGCGCAGGAGTTTTAAACACTGAAGCTTTCTTT
CDR3: CASSAGVLNTEAFF

V: TRBV12-3/TRBV12-4
D: NA
size: NA
J: TRBJ1-5
DNA: TGTGCCAGCAGTGAACAGGGCCCGATGGGGCAGCCCCAGCATTTT
CDR3: CASSEQGPMGQPQHF

V: TRBV19
D: NA
size: NA
J: TRBJ1-5
DNA: TGTGCCACACGGGACGGAGATGGGCCCCAGCATTTT
CDR3: CATRDGDGPQHF

V: TRBV19
D: NA
size: NA
J: TRBJ1-2
DNA: TGTGCCAGTTCCGATGGGGGCCGTGGCTACACCTTC
CDR3: CASSDGGRGYTF

V: TRBV15
D: NA
size: few
J: TRBJ1-2
DNA: TGTGCCACCAGCAGTGACAGCGGCTATGGCTACACCTTC
CDR3: CATSSDSGYGYTF